This passage covers 24 T cell receptor beta chains from one sample sequenced in a study of PD-1 blockade in classical Hodgkin lymphoma (TCRdb year 2020). The meaning of the sample's time point label: cycle 2 day 1 (C2D1) of nivolumab. Relapse after autologous stem cell transplantation had occurred in all trial patients, and cohorts A, B and C were distinguished by prior brentuximab vedotin exposure. Libraries were built with the immunoSEQ multiplex PCR assay. This is the immuneACCESS table as TCRdb keeps it, with only in-frame sequences that have V and J called. A part of the clones is gone; compared with another copy, unresolved V genes explain less than half, and the rest is unexplained. The table for this sample lists around 91,000 clones; roughly four fifths of them were counted only once. The leading ten clones occupy approximately 15% of the sample. The input for sequencing was peripheral blood mononuclear cells (PBMCs), taken before the second cycle of nivolumab. Receptors were obtained from a human donor with classical Hodgkin lymphoma.

The V and J genes are TRBV30 and TRBJ1-6; no reliable D call. V dropped 1 base and J dropped 10 bases, with 8 bases sitting between them. The CDR3 is made up of 12 amino acids. Germline values: CDR1 GTSNPN, CDR2 SVGIG (reference sequence). The CDR3 nucleotides are TGTGCCTGGAGTGCTGGGAACTCACCCCTCCACTTT. It encodes CAWSAGNSPLHF.

V and J are TRBV6-1 and TRBJ1-1; weak D call: TRBD1 (6 bases). V lost 1 base and J 8 bases, leaving 8 bases between the germline ends. This CDR3 is 12 amino acids long. Germline loops: CDR1 MNHNS, CDR2 SASEGT. The DNA for the CDR3 is TGTGCCAGCAGTGAAGGGGGACACGAAGCTTTCTTT. This codes for CASSEGGHEAFF.

This clone was detected only a few times. V is TRBV5-8 and J is TRBJ1-3; 9 bases match TRBD1. Germline trimming cut 5 bases from V and 3 bases from J; bases unmatched to any gene: 6. The CDR3 length is 15 residues. Germline V gives CDR1 SGHTS, CDR2 YDEGEE. The CDR3 reads CASRPGQGYGNTIYF. The CDR3 nucleotides read TGTGCCAGCAGACCGGGACAGGGATATGGAAACACCATATATTTT.

The genes are TRBV5-1 and TRBJ2-1; D not certain. This CDR3 contains 16 residues. V was clipped by 0 bases and J by 0 bases, with 10 bases between them. Germline V gene sequence: CDR1 SGHRS, CDR2 YFSETQ. The DNA of the CDR3 is TGCGCCAGCAGCTTGGTTGGATTTAGCTCCTACAATGAGCAGTTCTTC. Translating it yields CASSLVGFSSYNEQFF.

The rearrangement joins TRBV15 to TRBJ1-1; TRBD1 is a possible D gene (6 bases). V shed 5 bases and J shed 4 bases, with 17 bases lying between them. Per the germline V gene, CDR1 is LNHNV and CDR2 is YYDKDF (reference sequence). This CDR3 contains 15 residues. The CDR3 DNA reads TGTGCCACCAGCCCCGGGGGCGGCGGGACCACTGAAGCTTTCTTT. It codes for CATSPGGGGTTEAFF. The complete variable domain, with remaining parts taken from reference TRBV15 and TRBJ1-1, reads DAMVIQNPRYQVTQFGKPVTLSCSQTLNHNVMYWYQQKSSQAPKLLFHYYDKDFNNEADTPDNFQSRRPNTSFCFLDIRSPGLGDTAMYLCATSPGGGGTTEAFFGQGTRLTVV.

J is TRBJ2-7 and V is TRBV6-6; D is perhaps TRBD1 or TRBD2 (5 bases each). The CDR3 runs 16 residues. Germline CDR1 and CDR2: MNHNY and SVGAGI (reference sequence). V was cut by 4 bases and J by 0 bases, with 16 bases left in between. CDR3 loop: CASSWDASRDSYEQYF. The CDR3 DNA reads TGTGCCAGCAGTTGGGACGCTTCTAGGGACTCCTACGAGCAGTACTTC.

This clone was recorded once. J is TRBJ2-7 and V is TRBV28; the match to TRBD2 covers 7 bases. V gave up 11 bases and J gave up 2 bases; unmatched junction bases: 3. Per the germline V gene, CDR1 is MDHEN and CDR2 is SYDVKM. There are 11 residues in the CDR3. CDR3 sequence reads: CAGGGTYEQYF. The CDR3 DNA is TGTGCCGGGGGGGGTACCTACGAGCAGTACTTC.

This clone was recorded a few times. The CDR3 here is CAIRGPTLFSGNTIYF. The CDR3 nucleotides read TGTGCCATCAGGGGACCGACTCTTTTCTCTGGAAACACCATATATTTT. The genes are TRBV10-3 and TRBJ1-3; TRBD1 is a possible D gene (5 bases). Per the germline V gene, CDR1 is ENHRY and CDR2 is SYGVKD. This CDR3 region has 16 residues. V shed 6 bases and J shed 0 bases, with 15 bases lying between them.

The CDR3 protein is CASSRQSVGTEAFF. The CDR3 bases are TGTGCCAGCAGCAGACAGAGTGTAGGCACTGAAGCTTTCTTT. This chain joins TRBV9 and TRBJ1-1; possible D gene TRBD1, 5 bases. Per the germline V gene, CDR1 is SGDLS and CDR2 is YYNGEE. CDR3 length: 14 amino acids. V was pared by 4 bases and J by 4 bases, with 14 bases between.

J is TRBJ2-5 and V is TRBV18, with a weak D call TRBD1 (5 bases). Germline V gene data show CDR1 as KGHSH and CDR2 as LQKENI. V lost 2 bases and J 1 base, leaving 11 bases between the germline ends. The CDR3 is 15 amino acids. This chain's CDR3 is CASSPVGDVQETQYF. The CDR3 bases are TGTGCCAGCTCACCAGTAGGGGATGTCCAAGAGACCCAGTACTTC.

The chain joins TRBV18 to TRBJ2-2; D unresolved. The CDR3 length is 13 residues. Germline assignment: CDR1 KGHSH and CDR2 LQKENI. Deletions cut 3 bases from V and 6 bases from J, with 8 bases between. The CDR3 DNA is TGTGCCAGCTCACCCGCTAACCCCGGGGAGCTGTTTTTT. It is translated as CASSPANPGELFF.

This clone was seen a single time. The rearrangement uses TRBV5-6 and TRBJ1-1; D is possibly TRBD1 (5 bases). The germline V gene has CDR1 SGHDT and CDR2 YYEEEE. The CDR3 covers 14 residues. The V end lost 4 bases, the J end lost 5 bases, and 15 bases lay between the germline ends. The CDR3, as DNA: TGTGCCAGCAGCCCAATAGGGGTCGGAACTGAAGCTTTCTTT. Encoded protein: CASSPIGVGTEAFF.

The V call is TRBV10-3, the J call TRBJ1-2; D not certain. Looked up from germline, CDR1 is ENHRY and CDR2 is SYGVKD. The CDR3 consists of 15 residues. V was shortened by 0 bases and J by 5 bases, with 13 bases between the two germline ends. The CDR3 DNA is TGTGCCATCAGTGAGTCGACCACCAGGTTTTATGGCTACACCTTC. This sequence encodes CAISESTTRFYGYTF.

The chain carries TRBV28 and TRBJ1-1, with D tentatively TRBD1 (6 bases). V was cut by 2 bases and J by 10 bases, with 17 bases left in between. Germline assignment: CDR1 MDHEN and CDR2 SYDVKM. The CDR3 extends over 14 amino acids. CDR3 DNA: TGTGCCAGCAGTTTACGGGGCCGACTAGGGGGAGCTTTCTTT. Protein: CASSLRGRLGGAFF.

This clone was recorded once. The chain couples TRBV7-5 to TRBJ1-5; no DNA check was done on the table's D call, TRBD1. TRBV7-5 constitutes a pseudogene. This CDR3 has 17 amino acids. The DNA for the CDR3 is TGTGTCAGAAGCCCCTGGACAGGGGGCATTAGCAATCAGCCCCAGCATTTT. It encodes CVRSPWTGGISNQPQHF.

The chain couples TRBV9 to TRBJ1-1, with D hard to call. The CDR3 is made up of 13 amino acids. CDR1 is SGDLS and CDR2 is YYNGEE in the germline V gene. The V gene lost 4 bases and the J gene lost 7 bases, with 14 bases spanning the gap. The CDR3 protein is CASSPPNSGEAFF. As DNA, the CDR3 is TGTGCCAGCAGCCCTCCGAATAGTGGTGAAGCTTTCTTT.

The genes are TRBV7-2 and TRBJ2-1, with D possibly being TRBD1 or TRBD2 (5 bases each). The CDR3 has 15 amino acids. CDR1 SGHTA and CDR2 FQGNSA come from the germline V gene. Deletions cut 1 base from V and 7 bases from J, with 14 bases between. CDR3 sequence: CASSLVDGTGNEQFF. The CDR3 DNA sequence: TGTGCCAGCAGCTTAGTCGACGGGACCGGGAATGAGCAGTTCTTC. The full variable domain, in which reference TRBV7-2 and TRBJ2-1 provide the parts outside the CDR3, is GAGVSQSPSNKVTEKGKDVELRCDPISGHTALYWYRQSLGQGLEFLIYFQGNSAPDKSGLPSDRFSAERTGGSVSTLTIQRTQQEDSAVYLCASSLVDGTGNEQFFGPGTRLTVL.

The gene calls are TRBV4-2 and TRBJ2-7; 10 bases agree with TRBD2. This CDR3 is 18 amino acids long. V gave up 5 bases and J gave up 6 bases; unmatched junction bases: 19. Germline CDR1 is LGHNA and CDR2 is YNFKEQ. The DNA of the CDR3 is TGTGCCAGCAGCGCCCGCCTGACCGGGACTAGCGCCGCGGCCGAGCAGTACTTC. It is translated as CASSARLTGTSAAAEQYF.

This clone was counted only a few times. This chain connects TRBV28 to TRBJ1-1; D is ambiguous. This CDR3 comprises 14 residues. Deletions cut 8 bases from V and 0 bases from J, with 13 bases between. Germline CDR1 and CDR2: MDHEN and SYDVKM. The CDR3 here is CASAVGAMNTEAFF. The CDR3 DNA reads as TGTGCCAGCGCCGTGGGAGCAATGAACACTGAAGCTTTCTTT.

This rearrangement joins TRBV7-2 to TRBJ2-1; D perhaps matches TRBD2 (6 bases). The V end was cut by 3 bases, the J end by 1 base, with 10 bases between. Germline V CDR1 and CDR2: SGHTA, FQGNSA. The CDR3 spans 15 residues. CDR3 residues: CASSFRRESYNEQFF. The CDR3 DNA reads TGTGCCAGCAGCTTTCGGAGGGAGTCCTACAATGAGCAGTTCTTC.

DNA of the CDR3: TGTGCCAGCAGCCTTCGACCACAGGGATATGGCTACACCTTC. Its translation is CASSLRPQGYGYTF. V usage is TRBV4-2 and J usage is TRBJ1-2, with a possible D match to TRBD1 (6 bases). V was shortened by 4 bases and J by 5 bases, with 14 bases between the two germline ends. From germline, CDR1 is LGHNA and CDR2 YNFKEQ. There are 14 residues in the CDR3.

V usage is TRBV30 and J usage is TRBJ2-3; D might be TRBD1 (5 bases). The CDR3 consists of 15 residues. Trimming removed 0 bases from V and 3 bases from J, with 13 bases in between. Per the germline V gene, CDR1 is GTSNPN and CDR2 is SVGIG (reference sequence). This CDR3 reads CAWSVGRVETDTQYF. For the CDR3, the DNA is TGTGCCTGGAGTGTAGGCAGGGTGGAGACAGATACGCAGTATTTT.

The V call is TRBV19, the J call TRBJ1-1; a possible D gene is TRBD1 (5 bases). This CDR3 is 13 amino acids long. V was clipped by 5 bases and J by 3 bases, with 10 bases between them. Germline V gene lookup returns CDR1 LNHDA and CDR2 SQIVND (reference sequence). The chain's CDR3 is CASSWGSYTEAFF. CDR3 sequence (DNA): TGTGCCAGTAGTTGGGGGAGTTACACTGAAGCTTTCTTT.

The rearrangement joins TRBV5-5 to TRBJ1-5; D gene ambiguous. V lost 1 base to trimming and J lost 7 bases, with 9 bases between them. Germline loops: CDR1 SGHKS, CDR2 YYEKEE (reference sequence). The CDR3 consists of 13 residues. The CDR3, as DNA: TGTGCCAGCAGCTTGTCGGCAGAGCAGCCCCAGCATTTT. Protein sequence: CASSLSAEQPQHF.